The T cell receptor beta chain described here comes from a study of T cell responses to AZD1222 COVID-19 vaccine (dated by TCRdb to the early 2020s). Regarding the complete study: TCR sequencing covered 233 trial participants: about 210 given two doses of AZD1222 and around 25 given two doses of MenACWY control vaccine. Enrollment into the trials was organized by age into subgroups of 18-55, 56-69 and 70-plus years, and those subgroups contained roughly 150, 30 and 60 TCR-sequenced participants, respectively. General study outcomes and caveats: A significant rise in spike-specific TCR breadth and depth was observed after two AZD1222 doses relative to day 0 and relative to MenACWY recipients. The 56-69-year group was small, and its depth increase did not reach significance, likely because of low power. The vaccine-associated CD4 TCRs covered the entire spike protein, and the dominant responses fell in regions 160-218 and 743-854. Participants were mostly white British and included more females than males, and it was suggested by the authors that clonal diversity may have been underestimated. Because no day 14 peak-response samples were available, repertoires were characterized only after the peak T cell response. Conclusions about previously exposed vaccinees were limited because only a handful of AZD1222 recipients were SARS-CoV-2 seropositive at baseline. Nearly half of unique spike-specific TCRs reportedly recognized epitopes outside regions mutated in the B.1.351 and B.1.1.7 variants.

The table lists this clone with a count of one. Which antigen it targets is not known. No per-base quality is available; no much larger clone lies one base away. The germline V and J ends show losses of 5 bases and 5 bases respectively, and no gene match explains 9 bases of the junction. Based on the germline V gene, the CDR1 and CDR2 sequences are SGHTA and FQGTGA. There are 16 amino acids in the CDR3, from cysteine to phenylalanine inclusive. The sequence is cut down to CDR3 DNA, 48 bases in frame from base 1. The CDR3 regions of human TCRbeta chains were analyzed by immunosequencing. Per the original workflow: TCRs in the repertoires were compared against a reference library of SARS-CoV-2-specific TCRs that had been generated with the MIRA antigen-specificity platform. Breadth meant the fraction of unique TCRs that were SARS-CoV-2-associated, whereas depth meant the fraction of total T cells that were SARS-CoV-2-associated. Using the MIRA data, each spike-specific TCR was mapped to the spike region that the TCR reacts to and placed in a CD4 or CD8 class. Log10-transformed breadth and depth values were compared by one-way ANOVA with Sidak's multiple comparisons tests. The table comes from immuneACCESS by way of TCRdb, which keeps in-frame sequences with V and J called. Part of the clones is missing from these tables; in studies checked, under half for an unresolved V gene and the rest for unknown reasons. V, J and clone size are those of that table, while D and trimming were read from the DNA. This sample gives fewer than 130,000 clones in total; approximately 90% of them show up just once. The ten largest clonotypes hold over 12% of the sample.

According to the study, the label for this sample's time point signals: about 28 days (+/-7) after the second vaccine dose. AZD1222 recipients whose second dose came at about 4 weeks and those whose second dose came at about 12 weeks were combined into one group, since spike-specific TCR depth and breadth did not differ between the two schedules. Vaccinee samples were obtained from the UK trials COV001 and COV002, which included a single-blind randomized controlled phase 2/3 trial of AZD1222 (ChAdOx1 nCoV-19) in healthy adults. Trial participant PBMC samples were collected at day 0 and day 28 after the second dose for TCRbeta chain sequencing.

The sequence derives from an adult who received the AZD1222 COVID-19 vaccine. The input for sequencing was peripheral blood, taken 28 days after the second AZD1222 dose. The V and J segments used are TRBV7-3 and TRBJ2-1, with 10 bases matching TRBD1. The sequence in DNA is TGTGCCAGCAGCCCCAATAGGGACAGGGGCCACAATGAGCAGTTCTTC. Translated, this gives CASSPNRDRGHNEQFF.